A selection of T cell receptor beta chains follows, all from one sample in a study of blood T cell repertoires in COVID-19. Clones were sequenced by immunoSEQ multiplex PCR, and TCRdb holds only the in-frame ones, with some missing. Of around 280,000 clones listed, roughly 80% were seen once; the top ten hold 4.1%. Sequencing input: peripheral blood. These receptors originate from a woman aged 45 to 65 with active or convalescent COVID-19. CDR3s include the opening cysteine and the closing phenylalanine or tryptophan. D genes are given only for firm matches. The size of a clone is reported for some rows only, either as once, few or many, or as a class for expanded clones.

d_call: TRBD2
j_call: TRBJ2-1
clone_size: -
v_call: TRBV19
cdr3_nt: TGTGCCAGTAGCCCGACTAGCGGGTGGAGGAGTGAGCAGTTCTTC
cdr3_aa: CASSPTSGWRSEQFF

d_call: TRBD2
j_call: TRBJ2-3
clone_size: -
v_call: TRBV15
cdr3_nt: TGTGCCACCAGCAGAGATGCGGGAGGGCCAGATACGCAGTATTTT
cdr3_aa: CATSRDAGGPDTQYF

d_call: -
j_call: TRBJ2-1
clone_size: -
v_call: TRBV18
cdr3_nt: TGTGCCAGCTCACCAAGACTTAACAATGAGCAGTTCTTC
cdr3_aa: CASSPRLNNEQFF

d_call: TRBD1
j_call: TRBJ2-1
clone_size: -
v_call: TRBV19
cdr3_nt: TGTGCCAGTAGTTCCGGGACAGGGGGTCTAGAGCAGTTCTTC
cdr3_aa: CASSSGTGGLEQFF

d_call: TRBD1
j_call: TRBJ2-7
clone_size: -
v_call: TRBV3-1/TRBV3-2
cdr3_nt: TGTGCCAGCAGCCGGCACAGGGGGCCCTACGAGCAGTACTTC
cdr3_aa: CASSRHRGPYEQYF

d_call: TRBD2
j_call: TRBJ2-7
clone_size: -
v_call: TRBV29-1
cdr3_nt: TGCAGCGTGATGGGACTAGCGGGAGGCGAGCAGTACTTC
cdr3_aa: CSVMGLAGGEQYF

d_call: -
j_call: TRBJ2-7
clone_size: -
v_call: TRBV5-4
cdr3_nt: TGTGCCAGCAGCCAAAGCCTTCAGGGTGGATACGAGCAGTACTTC
cdr3_aa: CASSQSLQGGYEQYF

d_call: -
j_call: TRBJ1-5
clone_size: -
v_call: TRBV19
cdr3_nt: TGTGCCAGTAGCATCGGAACGCGGCAGCCCCAGCATTTT
cdr3_aa: CASSIGTRQPQHF

d_call: TRBD1
j_call: TRBJ1-5
clone_size: once
v_call: TRBV28
cdr3_nt: TGTGCCAGCAGTTTACCGACAGGGGGAGGGAATCAGCCCCAGCATTTT
cdr3_aa: CASSLPTGGGNQPQHF

d_call: TRBD1
j_call: TRBJ1-4
clone_size: -
v_call: TRBV30
cdr3_nt: TGTGCCTGGAGTGATGGACAGGTGTTGGGTGAAAAACTGTTTTTT
cdr3_aa: CAWSDGQVLGEKLFF

d_call: TRBD2
j_call: TRBJ2-1
clone_size: few
v_call: TRBV7-9
cdr3_nt: TGTGCCAGCAGCACCTCACTAGCGGGCGGAGCCCGCGTGGAGCGGCCCAATGAGCAGTTCTTC
cdr3_aa: CASSTSLAGGARVERPNEQFF

d_call: -
j_call: TRBJ2-3
clone_size: -
v_call: TRBV5-1
cdr3_nt: TGCGCCAGCAGCTTGGCCGCAGGGGAAGATACGCAGTATTTT
cdr3_aa: CASSLAAGEDTQYF

d_call: -
j_call: TRBJ1-2
clone_size: once
v_call: TRBV29-1
cdr3_nt: TGCAGCGTTGAGCTCCCAGGGTGGGCCTATGGCTACACCTTC
cdr3_aa: CSVELPGWAYGYTF

d_call: -
j_call: TRBJ2-3
clone_size: -
v_call: TRBV12-3/TRBV12-4
cdr3_nt: TGTGCCAGCAGTTTGGGCTCAGATACGCAGTATTTT
cdr3_aa: CASSLGSDTQYF

d_call: -
j_call: TRBJ1-2
clone_size: -
v_call: TRBV6-1
cdr3_nt: TGTGCCAGCAGTGAAGGGACAGTCAACTATGGCTACACCTTC
cdr3_aa: CASSEGTVNYGYTF

d_call: -
j_call: TRBJ2-1
clone_size: -
v_call: TRBV6-1
cdr3_nt: TGTGCCAGCAGTGAGTCAGACTACCCTCCCTACAATGAGCAGTTCTTC
cdr3_aa: CASSESDYPPYNEQFF

d_call: -
j_call: TRBJ1-5
clone_size: -
v_call: TRBV10-2
cdr3_nt: TGCGCCAGCAGTGAGAGGCGGGCAGGGGATCAGCCCCAGCATTTT
cdr3_aa: CASSERRAGDQPQHF

d_call: TRBD1
j_call: TRBJ2-3
clone_size: -
v_call: TRBV5-1
cdr3_nt: TGCGCCAGCAGCGTGAAGGTAACGGGGACAGGGACGCAGTATTTT
cdr3_aa: CASSVKVTGTGTQYF

d_call: TRBD2
j_call: TRBJ2-1
clone_size: -
v_call: TRBV3-1/TRBV3-2
cdr3_nt: TGTGCCAGCAGCCTCAGCGGGAGTGTCTACAATGAGCAGTTCTTC
cdr3_aa: CASSLSGSVYNEQFF

d_call: -
j_call: TRBJ1-6
clone_size: -
v_call: TRBV5-1
cdr3_nt: TGCGCCAGCAGCTACGCGGCGCAGGGGAATAATTCACCCCTCCACTTT
cdr3_aa: CASSYAAQGNNSPLHF

d_call: TRBD2
j_call: TRBJ2-1
clone_size: -
v_call: TRBV6-6
cdr3_nt: TGTGCCAGCACCCCGTCGGGAGGTTCCTACAATGAGCAGTTCTTC
cdr3_aa: CASTPSGGSYNEQFF

d_call: -
j_call: TRBJ2-7
clone_size: -
v_call: TRBV18
cdr3_nt: TGTGCCAGCTCACCAGACAGGACCTACGAGCAGTACTTC
cdr3_aa: CASSPDRTYEQYF

d_call: TRBD1
j_call: TRBJ2-5
clone_size: -
v_call: TRBV3-1/TRBV3-2
cdr3_nt: TGTGCCAGCAGCCAAGAGGGACCAGGACAGGGCCGACAAGAGACCCAGTACTTC
cdr3_aa: CASSQEGPGQGRQETQYF

d_call: TRBD1
j_call: TRBJ1-1
clone_size: -
v_call: TRBV19
cdr3_nt: TGTGCCAGTAGTAAATTGGACAGGGGGAATGAAGCTTTCTTT
cdr3_aa: CASSKLDRGNEAFF

d_call: -
j_call: TRBJ2-3
clone_size: -
v_call: TRBV7-8
cdr3_nt: TGTGCCAGCAGCTTAGACAGGGTGTTAACAGATACGCAGTATTTT
cdr3_aa: CASSLDRVLTDTQYF

d_call: -
j_call: TRBJ1-6
clone_size: -
v_call: TRBV5-1
cdr3_nt: TGCGCCAGCAGCTATGAGCTGAGTTCACCCCTCCACTTT
cdr3_aa: CASSYELSSPLHF

d_call: TRBD2
j_call: TRBJ2-2
clone_size: -
v_call: TRBV5-4
cdr3_nt: TGTGCCAGCAGCCCCAGGCTAGCGGGAGTTGGAACCGGGGAGCTGTTTTTT
cdr3_aa: CASSPRLAGVGTGELFF

d_call: TRBD2
j_call: TRBJ2-1
clone_size: -
v_call: TRBV10-3
cdr3_nt: TGTGCCATCAGTGAGAAAGCAACTTGGCTAGCGGGAGGGCCCCGAGGAAATATCAATGAGCAGTTCTTC
cdr3_aa: CAISEKATWLAGGPRGNINEQFF

d_call: TRBD2
j_call: TRBJ2-3
clone_size: -
v_call: TRBV29-1
cdr3_nt: TGCAGCGTTGTTCTAGCGGGAGGGAGCACAGATACGCAGTATTTT
cdr3_aa: CSVVLAGGSTDTQYF

d_call: -
j_call: TRBJ2-4
clone_size: -
v_call: TRBV9
cdr3_nt: TGTGCCAGCGGACGGGGGGCCTCCGATGATCAGTACTTC
cdr3_aa: CASGRGASDDQYF

d_call: TRBD2
j_call: TRBJ2-2
clone_size: once
v_call: TRBV30
cdr3_nt: TGTGCCTGGAGGCCGACTAGCGGCACCGGGGAGCTGTTTTTT
cdr3_aa: CAWRPTSGTGELFF

d_call: -
j_call: TRBJ2-1
clone_size: -
v_call: TRBV28
cdr3_nt: TGTGCCAGCACCCTCTACAATGAGCAGTTCTTC
cdr3_aa: CASTLYNEQFF

d_call: TRBD2
j_call: TRBJ2-1
clone_size: -
v_call: TRBV3-1/TRBV3-2
cdr3_nt: TGTGCCAGCAGCTTAGAGACTAGCCAGGTGCGGTTCTTC
cdr3_aa: CASSLETSQVRFF

d_call: -
j_call: TRBJ1-5
clone_size: -
v_call: TRBV25-1
cdr3_nt: TGTGCCAGCAGACCCTCCGGGGGTCATCAGCCCCAGCATTTT
cdr3_aa: CASRPSGGHQPQHF

d_call: TRBD1
j_call: TRBJ2-7
clone_size: once
v_call: TRBV11-2
cdr3_nt: TGTGCCAGCAGCTTCGGGACAGGGGAGGGAGAGCAGTACTTC
cdr3_aa: CASSFGTGEGEQYF

d_call: TRBD1
j_call: TRBJ1-1
clone_size: -
v_call: TRBV18
cdr3_nt: TGTGCCAGCTCACCCCTGGGACAGGGGGCGCCCGGGAACACTGAAGCTTTCTTT
cdr3_aa: CASSPLGQGAPGNTEAFF

d_call: -
j_call: TRBJ2-7
clone_size: -
v_call: TRBV18
cdr3_nt: TGTGCCAGCTCACCCCCCGGACAGAACTACGAGCAGTACTTC
cdr3_aa: CASSPPGQNYEQYF

d_call: TRBD2
j_call: TRBJ2-1
clone_size: -
v_call: TRBV5-1
cdr3_nt: TGCGCCAGCAGCTTGGATAGCGGGAGACCGTACAATGAGCAGTTCTTC
cdr3_aa: CASSLDSGRPYNEQFF

d_call: TRBD2
j_call: TRBJ2-1
clone_size: once
v_call: TRBV24-1
cdr3_nt: TGTGCCACCAGTGGAGAGACTAGCGGGATTGGTGAGCAGTTCTTC
cdr3_aa: CATSGETSGIGEQFF

d_call: -
j_call: TRBJ1-3
clone_size: -
v_call: TRBV11-2
cdr3_nt: TGTGCCAGCAGCGACCTGTCCCAGGGCATCTCTGGAAACACCATATATTTT
cdr3_aa: CASSDLSQGISGNTIYF

d_call: -
j_call: TRBJ2-5
clone_size: -
v_call: TRBV4-2
cdr3_nt: TGTGCCAGCAGCCAACGAGTTGGGGGCCTACAAGAGACCCAGTACTTC
cdr3_aa: CASSQRVGGLQETQYF

d_call: TRBD2
j_call: TRBJ2-7
clone_size: once
v_call: TRBV27
cdr3_nt: TGTGCCAGCAGTTCCACGGGACTAGCGGGAAGTGAGCAGTACTTC
cdr3_aa: CASSSTGLAGSEQYF

d_call: TRBD1
j_call: TRBJ2-1
clone_size: few
v_call: TRBV7-7
cdr3_nt: TGTGCTAGCAGCTTGGGACAGGGGGGAAATGAGCAGTTCTTC
cdr3_aa: CASSLGQGGNEQFF

d_call: -
j_call: TRBJ2-2
clone_size: -
v_call: TRBV5-6
cdr3_nt: TGTGCCAGCACCCGGACAGAGTACTTAACCGGGGAGCTGTTTTTT
cdr3_aa: CASTRTEYLTGELFF

d_call: TRBD1
j_call: TRBJ1-1
clone_size: -
v_call: TRBV10-3
cdr3_nt: TGTGCCATCACAGGGACAGACAACACTGAAGCTTTCTTT
cdr3_aa: CAITGTDNTEAFF

d_call: TRBD2
j_call: TRBJ2-3
clone_size: -
v_call: TRBV6-5
cdr3_nt: TGTGCCAGCAGTTACTCGCTCCTAGCGGGAGATACGCAGTATTTT
cdr3_aa: CASSYSLLAGDTQYF

d_call: TRBD2
j_call: TRBJ2-3
clone_size: -
v_call: TRBV7-2
cdr3_nt: TGTGCCAGCAGCTCCTGGACTAGCGGGAGAACAGATACGCAGTATTTT
cdr3_aa: CASSSWTSGRTDTQYF

d_call: TRBD1
j_call: TRBJ1-1
clone_size: few
v_call: TRBV19
cdr3_nt: TGTGCCAGTAGTATGACAGGGGGGTTCCCTGAAGCTTTCTTT
cdr3_aa: CASSMTGGFPEAFF

d_call: -
j_call: TRBJ1-1
clone_size: few
v_call: TRBV2
cdr3_nt: TGTGCCAGCAGTGAAAGGGCAGGCAGGGACACTGAAGCTTTCTTT
cdr3_aa: CASSERAGRDTEAFF

d_call: -
j_call: TRBJ1-1
clone_size: -
v_call: TRBV7-2
cdr3_nt: TGTGCCAGCAGCTTTGATCTCGGCAGGGGAGGGTCTGAAGCTTTCTTT
cdr3_aa: CASSFDLGRGGSEAFF

d_call: -
j_call: TRBJ2-7
clone_size: -
v_call: TRBV3-1/TRBV3-2
cdr3_nt: TGTGCCAGCAGCAGCCTCCCCGGGAACGAGCAGTACTTC
cdr3_aa: CASSSLPGNEQYF

d_call: TRBD1
j_call: TRBJ1-6
clone_size: -
v_call: TRBV7-2
cdr3_nt: TGTGCCAGCAGCTTAGCCCTTGCCAGGACAGGACTAACGGTGCCCCTCCACTTT
cdr3_aa: CASSLALARTGLTVPLHF

d_call: TRBD2
j_call: TRBJ2-3
clone_size: -
v_call: TRBV2
cdr3_nt: TGTGCCAGCAAGGGACTAGCGGGAGTTGGAGATACGCAGTATTTT
cdr3_aa: CASKGLAGVGDTQYF

d_call: -
j_call: TRBJ2-2
clone_size: -
v_call: TRBV19
cdr3_nt: TGTGCCAGTAGTCCAGTGGATCGGAGGGGCGGGGAGCTGTTTTTT
cdr3_aa: CASSPVDRRGGELFF